One sample yielded the 9 T cell receptor beta chains listed below, sequenced in a study of T-cell reconstitution after alpha-beta-depleted transplantation in children. TCRbeta library construction was performed incorporating unique molecular identifiers. TCRdb re-called the PCR reads through MiXCR, storing one row per CDR3 protein. This table holds some 87,000 distinct CDR3 sequences, about 14% found once. The sequenced sample was PBMCs, mostly from graft donor cells, obtained 180 days after TCRalphabeta/CD19-depleted stem cell transplant. All receptors come from a male patient aged 2-15 years who had a stem cell transplant for acute lymphoblastic leukemia, so the T cells may come from the graft donor.

The V call is TRBV20-1, the J call TRBJ2-5; 9 nucleotides align to TRBD2. V lost 7 bases, J lost 0 bases, and 6 bases stayed unmatched. There are 14 residues in the CDR3. Germline-derived CDR1 and CDR2 are DFQATT and SNEGSKA (reference sequence). The CDR3 reads CSVPSGAYQETQYF. The CDR3 DNA follows: TGCAGTGTCCCTAGCGGGGCATACCAAGAGACCCAGTACTTC.

This clonotype was picked up a small number of times. The V call is TRBV12-3 or TRBV12-4, the J call TRBJ1-2; TRBD1 is a possible D gene (6 bases). Trimming took 6 bases from V and 4 from J, leaving 18 bases between them. The CDR3 runs to 15 residues. This CDR3 reads CASSLARTEGYGYTF. The CDR3 DNA follows: TGTGCCAGCAGCCTGGCCAGGACAGAAGGCTATGGCTACACCTTC.

V is TRBV7-6 and J is TRBJ1-5, with a tentative D call TRBD1 (6 bases). Per germline, CDR1 SGHVS and CDR2 FNYEAQ. Deletions cut 4 bases from V and 2 bases from J, with 9 bases between. This CDR3 is built from 14 residues. The CDR3 bases are TGTGCCAGCAGCTCTGGACAGCGCAATCAGCCCCAGCATTTT. The encoded protein is CASSSGQRNQPQHF. Using reference TRBV7-6 and TRBJ1-5 for the parts outside the CDR3, the full variable domain is GAGVSQSPRYKVTKRGQDVALRCDPISGHVSLYWYRQALGQGPEFLTYFNYEAQQDKSGLPNDRFSAERPEGSISTLTIQRTEQRDSAMYRCASSSGQRNQPQHFGDGTRLSIL.

V gene TRBV29-1 combines with J gene TRBJ2-3, with D perhaps TRBD1 (5 bases). V was clipped by 4 bases and J by 2 bases, with 10 bases between them. CDR3 length equals 13 residues. The V gene's germline CDR1 is SQVTM and CDR2 ANQGSEA. CDR3 sequence reads: CSVGNRFTDTQYF. CDR3 nucleotide sequence: TGCAGCGTTGGGAACAGGTTCACAGATACGCAGTATTTT.

This clonotype came up a few times. The chain combines TRBV20-1 with TRBJ2-1; 7 bases are a match to TRBD2. CDR1 is DFQATT and CDR2 is SNEGSKA in the germline V gene (reference sequence). V gave up 3 bases and J gave up 8 bases; unmatched junction bases: 10. This CDR3 contains 14 residues. CDR3 sequence reads: CSARARGYGDEQFF. Written as DNA, the CDR3 is TGCAGTGCTAGGGCGCGGGGGTACGGGGATGAGCAGTTCTTC.

The V and J genes are TRBV7-2 and TRBJ2-5, with TRBD2 matching over 9 bases. The V segment lost 2 bases and the J segment 1 base; nucleotides outside the gene matches: 5. The CDR3 sequence is 16 residues long. Germline V gene data show CDR1 as SGHTA and CDR2 as FQGNSA. Here the CDR3 DNA reads TGTGCCAGCAGCTTATGGAGCGGGGGGCTCCAAGAGACCCAGTACTTC. It encodes CASSLWSGGLQETQYF.

This clonotype was detected only a few times. The chain combines TRBV10-3 with TRBJ2-5, with D possibly being TRBD2 (5 bases). This CDR3 is built from 17 residues. Trimming left V 2 bases short and J 1 base short, with 17 bases between. Germline-derived CDR1 and CDR2 are ENHRY and SYGVKD. CDR3 residues: CAISEGETNPFQETQYF. The DNA for the CDR3 is TGTGCCATCAGTGAGGGGGAGACAAACCCATTCCAAGAGACCCAGTACTTC.

The V and J genes are TRBV11-1 and TRBJ2-3; 9 bases are shared with TRBD2. In germline, CDR1 is SGHAT, CDR2 FQDESV (reference sequence). The CDR3 is 18 amino acids. V shed 4 bases, J shed 0 bases, and the junction held 11 bases outside the gene matches. CDR3 nucleotide sequence: TGTGCCAGCAGCTCGACTAGCGGATCCCCGCATAGCACAGATACGCAGTATTTT. Amino acids: CASSSTSGSPHSTDTQYF.

The chain couples TRBV12-5 to TRBJ2-3; D may be TRBD1 (5 bases). The V gene's germline CDR1 is LGHNT and CDR2 FRNRAP. This CDR3 contains 15 residues. The V end was cut by 3 bases, the J end by 4 bases, with 14 bases between. The CDR3 loop is CASGFSGNGADTQYF. CDR3 DNA: TGTGCTAGTGGTTTTTCAGGGAACGGCGCAGATACGCAGTATTTT.